The entry below describes one T cell receptor beta chain. Its matching antigen is unknown. The data stem from a study of shared clonotypes between healthy human individuals. Study-level information: Three CD4 naive, three CD4 memory, two CD8 naive and one CD8 memory plate were used per donor.

Regarding the study as a whole: Around 4.7% of naive CD4 clonotypes were shared across four donors.

The CDR3 length is 16 residues. The V gene's germline CDR1 is MNHNS and CDR2 SASEGT. The ends were cut back, 0 bases at V and 2 bases at J, with 14 bases in the middle. The assay was immunoSEQ multiplex PCR, and TCRdb's table has in-frame clones only and misses some. The sample carries 2,100,000 or so clones, roughly 95% recorded once. J is TRBJ2-7 and V is TRBV6-1; D ambiguous. Sample: naive CD4+ T cells sorted from blood. As to subset: CD45RA+ positively selected. The receptor was isolated from a man younger than 35 in good health. The CDR3 loop is CASSEALGLSPYEQYF. The CDR3 coding sequence is TGTGCCAGCAGTGAAGCTCTGGGCCTCTCCCCCTACGAGCAGTACTTC.